This T cell receptor beta chain derives from a study of blood T cell repertoires in COVID-19. For the study at large: COVID-19 samples, acute and convalescent, were from the United States, Italy and Spain. In each case, the material was cDNA or gDNA derived from T cells, B-cell-depleted T cells, or PBMCs.

TCRdb keeps only in-frame clones here, not all; method: immunoSEQ multiplex PCR. This sample yields fewer than 250,000 clones, of which around four fifths are seen a single time; around 21% belongs to the top ten. The V and J ends lost 2 bases and 11 bases respectively, with 13 bases between them. From germline, CDR1 is MDHEN and CDR2 SYDVKM. The CDR3 totals 13 residues. The sequence derives from a human donor in a cohort sampled during active COVID-19. The chain links TRBV28 to TRBJ1-5; no firm D call. The sample taken for sequencing was peripheral blood. The CDR3 loop is CASSLMGRRAQHF. The CDR3 DNA sequence: TGTGCCAGCAGTTTAATGGGTCGGAGGGCCCAGCATTTT.